The 11 T cell receptor beta chains given below trace back to one sample, sequenced in a study of T cell repertoires in cytomegalovirus infection. TCRdb reanalysed the reads using MiXCR and keeps one entry per CDR3 protein. The sample lists fewer than 200,000 distinct CDR3 sequences; around an eighth were seen once. Sequenced: PBMCs. These receptor sequences come from a human donor in good health (CMV status not recorded). Some clones in this sample may be carry-over from other donors' samples.

The J gene is TRBJ2-3, the V gene TRBV18; no clear D gene. Per the germline V gene, CDR1 is KGHSH and CDR2 is LQKENI. The germline V and J ends were trimmed by 0 bases and 2 bases, with 6 bases remaining between them. There are 14 residues in the CDR3. CDR3 DNA: TGTGCCAGCTCACCACCGCAGGACACAGATACGCAGTATTTT. This codes for CASSPPQDTDTQYF.

This clonotype was found many times. The chain carries TRBV11-2 and TRBJ1-1, with no clear D. This CDR3 region has 15 residues. Germline CDR1 SGHAT, CDR2 FQNNGV. The V end lost 8 bases, the J end lost 5 bases, and 21 bases lay between the germline ends. CDR3 protein: CASAPRRQAKTEAFF. In DNA form, the CDR3 reads TGTGCCAGCGCGCCCCGCCGGCAGGCTAAAACTGAAGCTTTCTTT.

This clonotype was counted ten times or more. The rearrangement joins TRBV7-8 to TRBJ2-7, with D unclear. CDR1 and CDR2 (germline): SGHVS, FQNEAQ. The V and J ends lost 6 bases and 0 bases respectively, with 6 bases between them. The CDR3 totals 12 residues. The chain's CDR3 is CASRESSYEQYF. The CDR3 nucleotides are TGTGCCAGCAGGGAGAGCTCCTACGAGCAGTACTTC.

The CDR3 DNA sequence: TGTGCCAGCAGGCCGGATCTAGCGTACAATGAGCAGTTCTTC. Protein sequence: CASRPDLAYNEQFF. This rearrangement joins TRBV5-5 to TRBJ2-1; possible D gene TRBD2, 6 bases. The CDR3 loop spans 14 amino acids. Trimming shortened V by 5 bases and J by 4 bases, and 13 bases separated the two germline ends. Germline assignment: CDR1 SGHKS and CDR2 YYEKEE (reference sequence).

This clonotype was detected many times. This chain joins TRBV28 and TRBJ2-4, with 7 bases that match TRBD2. This CDR3 is built from 17 residues. Germline trimming cut 4 bases from V and 3 bases from J; bases unmatched to any gene: 12. Germline V CDR1 and CDR2: MDHEN, SYDVKM. Written as DNA, the CDR3 is TGTGCCAGCAGTTCCCCAGCAGGGAGGGTGGTCAAAAACATTCAGTACTTC. Encoded protein: CASSSPAGRVVKNIQYF.

The chain recombines TRBV20-1 with TRBJ2-3, with D perhaps matching TRBD1 (5 bases). The V and J ends lost 1 base and 2 bases respectively, with 13 bases between them. This CDR3 is 15 amino acids long. CDR1 DFQATT and CDR2 SNEGSKA come from the germline V gene (reference sequence). The CDR3 sequence is CSARGSAGNTDTQYF. CDR3 DNA: TGCAGTGCTAGAGGGTCCGCAGGGAACACAGATACGCAGTATTTT.

This clonotype was picked up many times. The chain employs TRBV7-2 and TRBJ2-6; 7 nucleotides agree with TRBD2. Germline CDR1 and CDR2: SGHTA and FQGNSA. Germline trimming cut 3 bases from V and 4 bases from J; bases unmatched to any gene: 9. The CDR3 extends over 17 amino acids. The DNA for the CDR3 is TGTGCCAGCAGCTTCTGGGGAGGGGCGATGGGGGCCAACGTCCTGACTTTC. Protein product: CASSFWGGAMGANVLTF.

The chain carries TRBV7-9 and TRBJ2-7, with TRBD2 identical over 8 bases. In germline, CDR1 is SEHNR, CDR2 FQNEAQ (reference sequence). With 5 bases clipped from V and 6 bases from J, the junction kept 6 bases outside the gene matches. The CDR3 runs to 13 residues. As DNA, the CDR3 is TGTGCCAGCAGCCTTAAAGGGACTAGCGAGCAGTACTTC. It translates to CASSLKGTSEQYF.

The sample holds many counts of this clonotype. The chain has TRBV28 and TRBJ1-1; TRBD1 might be the D (5 bases). The V end lost 3 bases, the J end lost 5 bases, and 19 bases lay between the germline ends. CDR1 is MDHEN and CDR2 is SYDVKM in the germline V gene. This CDR3 is 16 amino acids long. The CDR3 nucleotides read TGTGCCAGCAGTTTCATGAACAAGGCAGGGATGACTGAAGCTTTCTTT. It encodes CASSFMNKAGMTEAFF.

The chain links TRBV5-4 to TRBJ1-5; D is possibly TRBD1 (5 bases). The CDR3 contains 15 residues. Germline CDR1 SGHNT, CDR2 YYREEE (reference sequence). Trimming removed 0 bases at V and 7 bases at J, with 14 bases between. The CDR3 loop reads CASSLGGLRKQPQHF. The DNA for the CDR3 is TGTGCCAGCAGCTTGGGGGGCTTACGGAAACAGCCCCAGCATTTT.

This clonotype was seen a few times. The genes are TRBV5-6 and TRBJ1-4; the D is unclear. The ends were cut back, 2 bases at V and 12 bases at J, with 17 bases in the middle. Germline CDR1 is SGHDT and CDR2 is YYEEEE. This CDR3 region has 14 residues. The DNA for the CDR3 is TGTGCCAGCAGCTTTAAAGGGCCCCGGTGGGAACTGTTTTTT. Translated: CASSFKGPRWELFF.